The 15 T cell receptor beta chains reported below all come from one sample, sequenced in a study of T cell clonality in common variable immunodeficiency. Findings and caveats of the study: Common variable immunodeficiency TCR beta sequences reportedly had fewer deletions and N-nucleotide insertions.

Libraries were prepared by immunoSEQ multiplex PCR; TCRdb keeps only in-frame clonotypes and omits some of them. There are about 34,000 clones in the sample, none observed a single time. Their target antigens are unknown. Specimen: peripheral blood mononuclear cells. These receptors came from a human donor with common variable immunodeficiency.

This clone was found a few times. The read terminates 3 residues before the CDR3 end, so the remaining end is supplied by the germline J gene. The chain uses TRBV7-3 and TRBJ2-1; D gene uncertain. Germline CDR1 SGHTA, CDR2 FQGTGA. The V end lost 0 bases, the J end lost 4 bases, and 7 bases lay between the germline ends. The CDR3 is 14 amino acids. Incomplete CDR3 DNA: TGTGCCAGCAGCTTAACCCCGGTTTACAATGAG. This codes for CASSLTPVYNE. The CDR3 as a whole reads CASSLTPVYNEQFF.

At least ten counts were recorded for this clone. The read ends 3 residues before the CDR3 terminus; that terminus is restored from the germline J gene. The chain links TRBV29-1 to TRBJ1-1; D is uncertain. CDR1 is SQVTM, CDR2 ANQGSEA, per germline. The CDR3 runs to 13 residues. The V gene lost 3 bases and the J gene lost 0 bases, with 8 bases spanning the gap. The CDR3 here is CSVEGRMNTEAFF. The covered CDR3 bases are TGCAGCGTTGAGGGCAGGATGAACACTGAA.

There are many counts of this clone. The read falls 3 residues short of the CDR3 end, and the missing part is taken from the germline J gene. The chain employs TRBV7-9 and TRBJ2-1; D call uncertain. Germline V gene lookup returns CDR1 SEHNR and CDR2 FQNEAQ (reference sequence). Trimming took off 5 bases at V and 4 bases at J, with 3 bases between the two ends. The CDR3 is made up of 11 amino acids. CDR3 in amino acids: CASSPYNEQFF. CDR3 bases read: TGTGCCAGCAGCCCATACAATGAG.

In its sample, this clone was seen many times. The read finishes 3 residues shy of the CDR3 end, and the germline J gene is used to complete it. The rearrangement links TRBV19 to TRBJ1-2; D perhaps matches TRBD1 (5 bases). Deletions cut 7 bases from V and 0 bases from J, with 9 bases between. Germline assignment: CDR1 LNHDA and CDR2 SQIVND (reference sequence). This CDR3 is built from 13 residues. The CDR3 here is CASNQGTNYGYTF. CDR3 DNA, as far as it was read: TGTGCCAGTAACCAGGGAACTAACTATGGC. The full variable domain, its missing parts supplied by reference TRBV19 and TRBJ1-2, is DGGITQSPKYLFRKEGQNVTLSCEQNLNHDAMYWYRQDPGQGLRLIYYSQIVNDFQKGDIAEGYSVSREKKESFPLTVTSAQKNPTAFYLCASNQGTNYGYTFGSGTRLTVV.

Here the CDR3 reads CASSVPDSSYEQYF. CDR3 DNA, as far as it was read: TGCGCCAGCAGTGTTCCGGACAGTTCCTACGAG. The chain recombines TRBV10-2 with TRBJ2-7; possibly TRBD1 for D (6 bases). The CDR3 end falls 3 residues outside the read, so it is completed with the germline J gene. V was shortened by 4 bases and J by 1 base, with 11 bases between the two germline ends. The germline V gene has CDR1 WSHSY and CDR2 SAAADI. CDR3 size: 14 residues.

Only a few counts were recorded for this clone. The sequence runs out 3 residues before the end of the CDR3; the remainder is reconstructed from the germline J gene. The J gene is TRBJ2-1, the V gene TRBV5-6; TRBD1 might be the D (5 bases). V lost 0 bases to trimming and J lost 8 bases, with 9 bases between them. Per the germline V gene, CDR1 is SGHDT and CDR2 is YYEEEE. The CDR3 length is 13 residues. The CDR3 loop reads CASSLVQGDEQFF. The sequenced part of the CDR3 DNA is TGTGCCAGCAGCTTGGTCCAGGGCGATGAG.

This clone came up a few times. The covered CDR3 bases are TGCAGCGGCAGGAGCTCCTACGAG. Translation: CSGRSSYE. The complete CDR3 reads CSGRSSYEQYF. The chain couples TRBV29-1 to TRBJ2-7; no firm D call. The read ends 3 residues shy of where the CDR3 ends; the end is completed using the germline J gene. Between the trimmed V and J ends, which lost 7 bases and 0 bases, there was a span of 7 bases. In germline, CDR1 is SQVTM, CDR2 ANQGSEA. The CDR3 covers 11 residues.

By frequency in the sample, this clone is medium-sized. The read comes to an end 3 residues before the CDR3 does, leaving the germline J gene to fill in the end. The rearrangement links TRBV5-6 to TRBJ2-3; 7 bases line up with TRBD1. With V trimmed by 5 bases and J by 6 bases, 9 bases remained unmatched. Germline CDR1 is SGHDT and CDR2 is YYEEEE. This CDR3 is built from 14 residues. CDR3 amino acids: CASSYRDRTDTQYF. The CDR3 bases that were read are TGTGCCAGCAGTTACCGGGACAGAACGGATACG.

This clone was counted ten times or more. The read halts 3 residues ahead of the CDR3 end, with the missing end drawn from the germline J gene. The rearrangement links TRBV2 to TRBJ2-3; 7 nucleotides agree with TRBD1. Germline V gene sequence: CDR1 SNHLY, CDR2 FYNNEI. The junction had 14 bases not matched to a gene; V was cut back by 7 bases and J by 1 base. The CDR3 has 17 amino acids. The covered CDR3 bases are TGTGCCAGCACCCTCAGGAAGAGGGGGCTTCGCACAGATACG. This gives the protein CASTLRKRGLRTDT. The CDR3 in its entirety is CASTLRKRGLRTDTQYF.

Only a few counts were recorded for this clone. The CDR3 DNA, read in part, is TGTGCCAGCAGCCACAGAAATACATGGTACGAG. Amino acids: CASSHRNTWYE. The whole CDR3 protein is CASSHRNTWYEQYF. The J gene is TRBJ2-7, the V gene TRBV7-9, with D unresolved. The CDR3 extends 3 residues past the end of the read, so its final part is completed from the germline J gene. From germline, CDR1 is SEHNR and CDR2 FQNEAQ (reference sequence). The CDR3 covers 14 residues. The V and J ends lost 5 bases and 4 bases respectively, with 15 bases between them. The whole variable domain, filled in from reference TRBV7-9 and TRBJ2-7, reads DTGVSQNPRHKITKRGQNVTFRCDPISEHNRLYWYRQTLGQGPEFLTYFQNEAQLEKSRLLSDRFSAERPKGSFSTLEIQRTEQGDSAMYLCASSHRNTWYEQYFGPGTRLTVT.

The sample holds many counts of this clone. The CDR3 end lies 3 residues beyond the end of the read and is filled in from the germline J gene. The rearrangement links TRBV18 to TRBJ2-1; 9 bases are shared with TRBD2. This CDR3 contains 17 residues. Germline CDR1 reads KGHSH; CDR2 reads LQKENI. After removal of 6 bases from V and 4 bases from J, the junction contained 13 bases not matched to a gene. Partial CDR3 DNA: TGTGCCAGCTCCCTCAGAGAACTAGCGGGCCGATACAATGAG. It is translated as CASSLRELAGRYNE. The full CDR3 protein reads CASSLRELAGRYNEQFF.

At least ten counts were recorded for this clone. CDR3 residues: CASSLNWGVGINQPQHF. Incomplete CDR3 DNA: TGTGCCAGCAGTTTGAATTGGGGCGTAGGGATCAATCAGCCC. The chain employs TRBV28 and TRBJ1-5, with D perhaps TRBD1 (5 bases). The CDR3 end falls 3 residues outside the read, so it is completed with the germline J gene. CDR3 size: 17 residues. Per the germline V gene, CDR1 is MDHEN and CDR2 is SYDVKM. V shed 3 bases and J shed 3 bases, with 18 bases lying between them.

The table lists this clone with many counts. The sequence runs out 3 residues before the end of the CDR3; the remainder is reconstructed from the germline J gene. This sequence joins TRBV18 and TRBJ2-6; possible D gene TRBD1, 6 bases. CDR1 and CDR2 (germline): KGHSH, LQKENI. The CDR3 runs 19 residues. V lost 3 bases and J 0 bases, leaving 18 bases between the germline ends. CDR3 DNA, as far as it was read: TGTGCCAGCTCACCCTTCGGGACATCCATCGCCTCTGGGGCCAACGTC. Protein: CASSPFGTSIASGANV. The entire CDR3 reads CASSPFGTSIASGANVLTF. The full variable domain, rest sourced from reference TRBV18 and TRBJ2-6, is NAGVMQNPRHLVRRRGQEARLRCSPMKGHSHVYWYRQLPEEGLKFMVYLQKENIIDESGMPKERFSAEFPKEGPSILRIQQVVRGDSAAYFCASSPFGTSIASGANVLTFGAGSRLTVL.

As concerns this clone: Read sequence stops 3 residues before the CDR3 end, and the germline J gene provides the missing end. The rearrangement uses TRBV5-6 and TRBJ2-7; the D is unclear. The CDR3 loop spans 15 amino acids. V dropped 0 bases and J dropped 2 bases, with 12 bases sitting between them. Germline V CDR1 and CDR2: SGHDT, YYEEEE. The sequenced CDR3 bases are TGTGCCAGCAGCTTGGAGGCCGATTATACCTACGAG. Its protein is CASSLEADYTYE. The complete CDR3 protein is CASSLEADYTYEQYF.

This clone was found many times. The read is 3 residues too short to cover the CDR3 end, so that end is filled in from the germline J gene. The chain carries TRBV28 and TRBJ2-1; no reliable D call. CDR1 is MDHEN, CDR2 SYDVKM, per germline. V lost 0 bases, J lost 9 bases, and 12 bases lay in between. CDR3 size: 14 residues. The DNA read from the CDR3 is TGTGCCAGCAGTTTATGGGGCCACCCCTCTGAG. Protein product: CASSLWGHPSE. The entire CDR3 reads CASSLWGHPSEQFF.